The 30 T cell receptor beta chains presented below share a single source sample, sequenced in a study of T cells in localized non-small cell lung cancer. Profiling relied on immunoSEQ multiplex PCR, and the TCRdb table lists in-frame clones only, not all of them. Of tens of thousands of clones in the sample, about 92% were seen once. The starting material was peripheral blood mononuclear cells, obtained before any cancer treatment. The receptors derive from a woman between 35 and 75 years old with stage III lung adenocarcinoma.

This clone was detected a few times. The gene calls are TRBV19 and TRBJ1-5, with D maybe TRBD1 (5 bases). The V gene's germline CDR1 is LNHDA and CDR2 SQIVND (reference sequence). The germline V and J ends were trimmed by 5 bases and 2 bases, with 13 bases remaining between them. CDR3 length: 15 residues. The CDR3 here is CASSRGDAGNQPQHF. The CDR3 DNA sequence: TGTGCCAGTAGTCGAGGGGATGCGGGCAATCAGCCCCAGCATTTT.

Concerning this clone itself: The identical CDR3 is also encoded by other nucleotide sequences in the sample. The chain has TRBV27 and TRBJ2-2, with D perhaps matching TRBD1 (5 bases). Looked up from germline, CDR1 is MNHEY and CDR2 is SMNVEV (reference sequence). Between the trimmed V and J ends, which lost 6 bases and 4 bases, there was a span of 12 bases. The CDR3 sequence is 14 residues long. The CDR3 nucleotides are TGTGCCAGCAGCCTTGGGGCCTCCACCGGGGAGCTGTTTTTT. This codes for CASSLGASTGELFF.

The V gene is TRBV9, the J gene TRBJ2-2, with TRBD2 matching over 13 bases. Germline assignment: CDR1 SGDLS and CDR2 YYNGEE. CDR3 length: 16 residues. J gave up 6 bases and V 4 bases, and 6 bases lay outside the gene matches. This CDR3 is CASSRGLAGKAGELFF. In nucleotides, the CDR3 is TGTGCCAGCAGCAGGGGACTAGCGGGAAAGGCCGGGGAGCTGTTTTTT.

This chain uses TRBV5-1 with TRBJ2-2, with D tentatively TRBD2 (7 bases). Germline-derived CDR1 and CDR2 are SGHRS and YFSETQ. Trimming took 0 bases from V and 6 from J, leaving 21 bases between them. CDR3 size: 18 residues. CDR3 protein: CASSLVRGAIRTAGELFF. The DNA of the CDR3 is TGCGCCAGCAGCTTGGTTCGGGGGGCGATAAGGACAGCCGGGGAGCTGTTTTTT.

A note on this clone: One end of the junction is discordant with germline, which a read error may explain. DNA for the CDR3: TGTGCCAGCAGCTTAGCCTCGGGGGAGCGGGGGGGCAGGCATTTT. This codes for CASSLASGERGGRHF. The chain couples TRBV7-8 to TRBJ2-3, with 10 bases matching TRBD2. The CDR3 is 15 amino acids. Germline V gene data show CDR1 as SGHVS and CDR2 as FQNEAQ. Using reference TRBV7-8 and TRBJ2-3 for the parts outside the CDR3, the full variable domain is GAGVSQSPRYKVAKRGQDVALRCDPISGHVSLFWYQQALGQGPEFLTYFQNEAQLDKSGLPSDRFFAERPEGSVSTLKIQRTQQEDSAVYLCASSLASGERGGRHFGPGTRLTVL.

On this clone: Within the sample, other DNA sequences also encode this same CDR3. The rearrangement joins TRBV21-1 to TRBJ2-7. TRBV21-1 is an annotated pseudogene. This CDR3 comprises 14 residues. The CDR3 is CASSKVKGSREQYF. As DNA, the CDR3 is TGTGCCAGCAGCAAAGTTAAGGGTTCCAGAGAGCAGTATTTC.

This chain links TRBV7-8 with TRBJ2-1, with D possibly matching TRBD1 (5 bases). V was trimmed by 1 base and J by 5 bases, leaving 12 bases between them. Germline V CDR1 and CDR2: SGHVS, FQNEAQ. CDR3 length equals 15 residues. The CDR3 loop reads CASSLGRGWDNEQFF. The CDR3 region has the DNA TGTGCCAGCAGCTTAGGTAGGGGTTGGGACAATGAGCAGTTCTTC.

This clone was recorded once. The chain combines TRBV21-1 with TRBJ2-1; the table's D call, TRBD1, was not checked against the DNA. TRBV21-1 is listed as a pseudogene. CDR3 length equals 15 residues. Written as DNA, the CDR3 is TGTGCCAGCAGCCGGGGTAGGGGACAGTACAATGAGCAGTTCTTC. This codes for CASSRGRGQYNEQFF.

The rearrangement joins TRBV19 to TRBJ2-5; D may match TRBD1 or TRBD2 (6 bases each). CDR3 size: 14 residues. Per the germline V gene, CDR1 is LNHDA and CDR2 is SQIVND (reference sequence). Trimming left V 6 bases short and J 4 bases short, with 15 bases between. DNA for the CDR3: TGTGCCAGTAGCCACCGGGGGCAGGGAGAGACCCAGTACTTC. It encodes CASSHRGQGETQYF. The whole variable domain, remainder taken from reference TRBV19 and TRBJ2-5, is DGGITQSPKYLFRKEGQNVTLSCEQNLNHDAMYWYRQDPGQGLRLIYYSQIVNDFQKGDIAEGYSVSREKKESFPLTVTSAQKNPTAFYLCASSHRGQGETQYFGPGTRLLVL.

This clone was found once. CDR3 bases: TGTGCCAGCAGCCGGACTCAAACAGATACGCAGTATTTT. Its protein product is CASSRTQTDTQYF. V usage is TRBV5-6 and J usage is TRBJ2-3, with D possibly being TRBD2 (5 bases). There are 13 residues in the CDR3. Germline CDR1 reads SGHDT; CDR2 reads YYEEEE. With 4 bases removed from V and 3 bases from J, the gap between germline ends came to 9 bases.

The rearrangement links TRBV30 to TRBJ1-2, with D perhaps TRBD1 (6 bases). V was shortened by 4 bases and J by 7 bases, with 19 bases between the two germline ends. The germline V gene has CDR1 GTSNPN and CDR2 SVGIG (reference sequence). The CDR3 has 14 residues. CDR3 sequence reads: CAWTRDRPWSGYTF. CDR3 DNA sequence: TGTGCCTGGACTCGTGACAGGCCCTGGAGTGGCTACACCTTC.

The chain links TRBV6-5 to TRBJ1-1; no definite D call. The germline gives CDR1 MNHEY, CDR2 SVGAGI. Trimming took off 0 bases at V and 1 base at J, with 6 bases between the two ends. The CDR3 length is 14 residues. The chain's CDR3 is CASSYSAGNTEAFF. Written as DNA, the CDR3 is TGTGCCAGCAGTTACTCGGCGGGGAACACTGAAGCTTTCTTT.

CDR3 bases: TGTGCCAGCAGAGGGAACGGAAACACCATATATTTT. Residues: CASRGNGNTIYF. This rearrangement joins TRBV5-8 to TRBJ1-3; D gene unclear. Trimming took off 5 bases at V and 4 bases at J, with 7 bases between the two ends. The germline CDR1 and CDR2 sequences are SGHTS and YDEGEE. This CDR3 comprises 12 residues.

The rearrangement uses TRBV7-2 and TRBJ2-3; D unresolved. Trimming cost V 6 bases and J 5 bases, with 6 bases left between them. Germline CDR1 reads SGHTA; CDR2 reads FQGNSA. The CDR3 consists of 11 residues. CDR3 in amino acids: CASSGGDTQYF. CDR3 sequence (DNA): TGTGCCAGCAGTGGCGGAGATACGCAGTATTTT.

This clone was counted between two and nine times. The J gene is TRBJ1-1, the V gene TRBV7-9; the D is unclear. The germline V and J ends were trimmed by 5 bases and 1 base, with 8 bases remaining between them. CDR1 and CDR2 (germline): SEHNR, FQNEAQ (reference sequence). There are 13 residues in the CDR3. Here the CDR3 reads CASSPRWNTEAFF. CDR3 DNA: TGTGCCAGCAGCCCGAGATGGAACACTGAAGCTTTCTTT.

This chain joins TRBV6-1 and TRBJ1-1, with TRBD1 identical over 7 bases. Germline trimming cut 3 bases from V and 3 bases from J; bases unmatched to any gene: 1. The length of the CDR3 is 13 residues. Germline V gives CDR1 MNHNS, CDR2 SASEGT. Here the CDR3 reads CASSDQGDTEAFF. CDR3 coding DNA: TGTGCCAGCAGTGATCAGGGGGACACTGAAGCTTTCTTT.

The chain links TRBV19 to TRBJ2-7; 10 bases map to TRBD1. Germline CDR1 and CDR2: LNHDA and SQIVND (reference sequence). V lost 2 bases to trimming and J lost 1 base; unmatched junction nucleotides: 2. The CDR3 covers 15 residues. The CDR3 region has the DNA TGTGCCAGTAGTATACGGGACAGGGGTTCCTACGAGCAGTACTTC. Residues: CASSIRDRGSYEQYF.

The CDR3 loop reads CAWSGTLNSQPQHF. The CDR3 region has the DNA TGTGCCTGGAGCGGGACACTCAATAGTCAGCCCCAGCATTTT. This chain links TRBV30 with TRBJ1-5; a possible D gene is TRBD1 (6 bases). The germline gives CDR1 GTSNPN, CDR2 SVGIG (reference sequence). This CDR3 comprises 14 residues. V was cut by 3 bases and J by 6 bases, with 15 bases left in between.

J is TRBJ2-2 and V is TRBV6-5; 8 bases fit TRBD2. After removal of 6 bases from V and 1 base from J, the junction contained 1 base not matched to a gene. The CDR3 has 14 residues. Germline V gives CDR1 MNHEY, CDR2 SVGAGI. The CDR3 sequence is CASRRGVNTGELFF. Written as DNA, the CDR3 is TGTGCCAGCAGGCGGGGGGTGAACACCGGGGAGCTGTTTTTT.

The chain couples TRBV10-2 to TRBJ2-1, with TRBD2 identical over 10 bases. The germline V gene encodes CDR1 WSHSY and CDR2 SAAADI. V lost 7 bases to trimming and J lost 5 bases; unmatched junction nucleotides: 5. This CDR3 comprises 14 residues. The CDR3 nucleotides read TGCGCCAGCACCCGCGGACTAGCGGACAATGAGCAGTTCTTC. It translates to CASTRGLADNEQFF.

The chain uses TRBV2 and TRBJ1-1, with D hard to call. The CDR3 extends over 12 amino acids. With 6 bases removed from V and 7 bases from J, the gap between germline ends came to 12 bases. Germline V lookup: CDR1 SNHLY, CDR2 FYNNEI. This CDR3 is CASSYAGDEAFF. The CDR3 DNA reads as TGTGCCAGCAGCTATGCAGGCGATGAAGCTTTCTTT.

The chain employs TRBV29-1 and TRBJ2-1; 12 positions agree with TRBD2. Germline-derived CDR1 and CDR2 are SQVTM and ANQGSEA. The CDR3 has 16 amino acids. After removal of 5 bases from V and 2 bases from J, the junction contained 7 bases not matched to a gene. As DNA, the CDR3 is TGCAGCGTTCGCAGGACTAGCGGGAAACCCTACAATGAGCAGTTCTTC. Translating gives CSVRRTSGKPYNEQFF.

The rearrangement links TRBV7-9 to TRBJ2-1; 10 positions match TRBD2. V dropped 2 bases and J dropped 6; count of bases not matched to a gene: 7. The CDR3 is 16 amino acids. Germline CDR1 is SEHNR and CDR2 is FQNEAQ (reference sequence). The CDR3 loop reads CASSLPGTSVPNEQFF. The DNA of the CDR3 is TGTGCCAGCAGCTTACCCGGGACTAGCGTACCCAATGAGCAGTTCTTC.

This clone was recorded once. In nucleotides, the CDR3 is TGTGCCAGCTCACCAAAGGACAACTCTGGAAACACCATATATTTT. It is translated as CASSPKDNSGNTIYF. This chain connects TRBV18 to TRBJ1-3; D perhaps matches TRBD1 (5 bases). Germline V CDR1 and CDR2: KGHSH, LQKENI. The CDR3 contains 15 residues. V gave up 2 bases and J gave up 0 bases, with 8 bases separating them.

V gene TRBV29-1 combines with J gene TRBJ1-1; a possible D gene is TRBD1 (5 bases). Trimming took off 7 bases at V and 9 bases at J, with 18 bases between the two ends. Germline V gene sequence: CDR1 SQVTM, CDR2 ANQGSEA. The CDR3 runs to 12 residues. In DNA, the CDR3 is TGCAGCGCCCTGGACACGGCTCTTAAAGCTTTCTTT. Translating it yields CSALDTALKAFF.

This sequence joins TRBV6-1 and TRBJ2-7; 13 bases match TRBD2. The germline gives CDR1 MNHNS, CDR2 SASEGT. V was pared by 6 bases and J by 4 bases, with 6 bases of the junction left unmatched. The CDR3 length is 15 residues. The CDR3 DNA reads TGTGCCAGCAGACTCGGGACTAGCGGGATTTACGAGCAGTACTTC. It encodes CASRLGTSGIYEQYF.

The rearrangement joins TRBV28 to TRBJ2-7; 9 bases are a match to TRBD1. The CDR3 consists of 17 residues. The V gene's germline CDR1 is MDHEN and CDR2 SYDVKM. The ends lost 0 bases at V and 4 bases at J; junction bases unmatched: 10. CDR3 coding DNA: TGTGCCAGCAGTTTATGGGTTTTGACAGGGGGATATTACGAGCAGTACTTC. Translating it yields CASSLWVLTGGYYEQYF.

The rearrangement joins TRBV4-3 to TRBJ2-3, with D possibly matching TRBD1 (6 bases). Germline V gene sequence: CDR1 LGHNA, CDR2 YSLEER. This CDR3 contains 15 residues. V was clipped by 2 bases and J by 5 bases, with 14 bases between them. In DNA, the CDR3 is TGCGCCAGCAGCCAAAATGCACAGGGTGGAGATACGCAGTATTTT. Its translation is CASSQNAQGGDTQYF.

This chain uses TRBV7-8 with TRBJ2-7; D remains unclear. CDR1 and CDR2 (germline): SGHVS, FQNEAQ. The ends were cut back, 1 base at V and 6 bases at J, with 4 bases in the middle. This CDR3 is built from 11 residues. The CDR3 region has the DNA TGTGCCAGCAGCTTAGTAGCCGAGCAGTACTTC. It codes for CASSLVAEQYF.

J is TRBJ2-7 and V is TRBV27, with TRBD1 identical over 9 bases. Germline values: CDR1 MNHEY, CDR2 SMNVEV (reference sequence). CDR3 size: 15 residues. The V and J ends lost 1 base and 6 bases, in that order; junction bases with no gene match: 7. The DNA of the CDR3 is TGTGCCAGCAGTTTATTTTCCGGGACAGGGTCCGAGCAGTACTTC. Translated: CASSLFSGTGSEQYF.